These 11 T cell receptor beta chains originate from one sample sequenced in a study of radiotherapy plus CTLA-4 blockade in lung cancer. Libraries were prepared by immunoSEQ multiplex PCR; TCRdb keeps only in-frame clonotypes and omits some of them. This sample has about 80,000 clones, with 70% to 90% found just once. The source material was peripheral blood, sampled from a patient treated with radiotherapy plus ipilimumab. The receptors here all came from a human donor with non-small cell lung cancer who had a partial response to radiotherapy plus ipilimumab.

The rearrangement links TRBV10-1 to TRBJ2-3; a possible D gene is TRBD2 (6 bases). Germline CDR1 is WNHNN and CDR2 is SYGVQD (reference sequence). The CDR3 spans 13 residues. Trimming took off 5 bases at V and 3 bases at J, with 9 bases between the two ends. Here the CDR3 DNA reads TGCGCCAGCAGTCTGCTAGCGACAGATACGCAGTATTTT. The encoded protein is CASSLLATDTQYF.

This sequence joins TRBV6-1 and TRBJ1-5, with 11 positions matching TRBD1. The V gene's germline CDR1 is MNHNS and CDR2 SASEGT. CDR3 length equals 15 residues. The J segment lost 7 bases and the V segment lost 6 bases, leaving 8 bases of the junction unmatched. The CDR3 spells CASSGGQGARQPQHF. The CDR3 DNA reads TGTGCCAGCAGCGGAGGACAGGGGGCGAGACAGCCCCAGCATTTT.

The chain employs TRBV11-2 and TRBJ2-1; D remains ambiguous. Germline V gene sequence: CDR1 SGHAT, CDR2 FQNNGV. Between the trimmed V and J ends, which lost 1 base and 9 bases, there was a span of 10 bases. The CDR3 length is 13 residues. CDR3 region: CASSLVRQAEQFF. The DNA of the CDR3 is TGTGCCAGCAGCTTAGTACGGCAGGCTGAGCAGTTCTTC.

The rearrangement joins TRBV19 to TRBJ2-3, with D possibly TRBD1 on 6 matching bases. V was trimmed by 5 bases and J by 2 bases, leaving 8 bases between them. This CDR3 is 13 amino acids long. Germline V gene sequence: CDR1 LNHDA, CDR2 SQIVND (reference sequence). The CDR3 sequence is CASSDRLTDTQYF. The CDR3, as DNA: TGTGCCAGTAGTGACAGGCTCACAGATACGCAGTATTTT.

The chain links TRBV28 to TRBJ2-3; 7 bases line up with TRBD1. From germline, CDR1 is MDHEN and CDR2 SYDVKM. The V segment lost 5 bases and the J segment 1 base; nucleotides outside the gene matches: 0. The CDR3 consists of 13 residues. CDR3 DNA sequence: TGTGCCAGCAGTACAGGGGGCACAGATACGCAGTATTTT. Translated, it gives CASSTGGTDTQYF.

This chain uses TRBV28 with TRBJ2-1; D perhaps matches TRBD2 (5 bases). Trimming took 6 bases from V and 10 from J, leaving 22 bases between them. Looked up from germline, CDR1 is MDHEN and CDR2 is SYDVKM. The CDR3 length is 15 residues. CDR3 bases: TGTGCCAGCAGCATCCCCGGGGTAGCGTGGAGCGAGCAGTTCTTC. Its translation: CASSIPGVAWSEQFF.

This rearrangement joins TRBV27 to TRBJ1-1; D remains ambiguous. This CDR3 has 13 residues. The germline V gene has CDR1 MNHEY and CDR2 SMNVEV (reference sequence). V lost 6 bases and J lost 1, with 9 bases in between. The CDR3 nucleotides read TGTGCCAGCAGCAATCACGGGAACACTGAAGCTTTCTTT. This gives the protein CASSNHGNTEAFF.

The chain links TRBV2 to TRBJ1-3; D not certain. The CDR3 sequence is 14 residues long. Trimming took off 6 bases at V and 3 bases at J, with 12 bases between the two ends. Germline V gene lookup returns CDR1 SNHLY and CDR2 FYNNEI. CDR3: CASRSSPGGNTIYF. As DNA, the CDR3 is TGTGCCAGCAGATCCTCACCCGGTGGAAACACCATATATTTT.

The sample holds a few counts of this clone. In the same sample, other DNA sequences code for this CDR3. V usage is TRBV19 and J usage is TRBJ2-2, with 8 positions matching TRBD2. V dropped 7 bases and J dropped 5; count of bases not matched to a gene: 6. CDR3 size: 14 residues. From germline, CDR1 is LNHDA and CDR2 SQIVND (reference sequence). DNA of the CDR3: TGTGCCAGTACCGGGGGGGGTCTAACCGGGGAGCTGTTTTTT. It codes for CASTGGGLTGELFF.

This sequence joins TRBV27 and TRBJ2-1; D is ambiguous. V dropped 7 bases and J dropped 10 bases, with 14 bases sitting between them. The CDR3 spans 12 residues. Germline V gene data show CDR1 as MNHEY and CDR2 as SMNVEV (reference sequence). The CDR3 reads CASTKPPQEQFF. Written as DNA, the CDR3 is TGTGCCAGCACCAAACCCCCCCAGGAGCAGTTCTTC.

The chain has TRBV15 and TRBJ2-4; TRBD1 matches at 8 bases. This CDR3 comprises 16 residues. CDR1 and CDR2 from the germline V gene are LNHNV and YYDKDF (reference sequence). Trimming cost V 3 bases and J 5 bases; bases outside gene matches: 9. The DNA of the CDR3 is TGTGCCACCAGCAGCCGGACAGGGTTCACGCAAAACATTCAGTACTTC. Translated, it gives CATSSRTGFTQNIQYF.